The rows below give T cell receptor beta chains drawn from one sample of a study of monozygotic twins with inflammatory bowel disease. Reanalyzing the 5' RACE reads, TCRdb keeps one entry per CDR3 protein, without DNA. The clone table shows approximately 160,000 distinct CDR3 sequences, with the ten largest holding 7.4%. Sequences were obtained from blood. Receptor source: a human donor with ulcerative colitis or Crohn's disease, or a healthy co-twin of an affected twin (not recorded which). Both conserved end residues are part of each CDR3.

j_call,v_call,cdr3_aa
TRBJ2-5,TRBV20-1,CSASGTVLRLETQYF
TRBJ1-1,TRBV7-2,CASSPVRTEAFF
TRBJ1-3,TRBV27,CASSPRQGASGNTIYF
TRBJ1-6,TRBV11-2,CASSPLQGGLNSPLHF
TRBJ2-5,TRBV10-3,CAIRQGAMETQYF
TRBJ1-5,TRBV5-8,CASSSGGWGQPQHF
TRBJ1-2,TRBV20-1,CSARDQAGSAYGYTF
TRBJ1-2,TRBV20-1,CSAPFSGLDYTF
TRBJ2-5,TRBV5-1,CASSLVGRTGSETQYF
TRBJ1-2,TRBV9,CASSGGTSGYTF
TRBJ1-1,TRBV5-1,CASSPQLMNTEAFF